A single sample is the source of the 26 T cell receptor beta chains below, sequenced in a study of tissue T cells after allogeneic stem cell transplantation. Clones were read by immunoSEQ multiplex PCR, and TCRdb kept only the in-frame ones, dropping some. The table shows 45,000 to 50,000 clones, with roughly 73% occurring only once. Sequenced material: sorted cells pooled from one or two spleens. All receptors derive from a pool of C57BL/6 mice in good health.

In the case of this clone: Genes and germline come from the mouse. With the read ending 1 residue before the CDR3 end, the germline J gene is used to fill in that end. V gene TRBV4 combines with J gene TRBJ2-1; D is undetermined. CDR1 is LGHDT, CDR2 YNNKQL, per germline (reference sequence). The CDR3 covers 11 residues. The V and J ends lost 4 bases and 3 bases respectively, with 1 base between them. This CDR3 reads CASSFYAEQFF. The part of the CDR3 DNA that was read is TGTGCCAGCAGCTTCTATGCTGAGCAGTTC.

Turning to this clone: Gene and germline names: mouse. The read comes to an end 1 residue before the CDR3 does, leaving the germline J gene to fill in the end. The V and J genes are TRBV2 and TRBJ1-2; D remains ambiguous. This CDR3 has 13 residues. Germline CDR1 LGHNA, CDR2 YSYQKL. The germline V and J ends were trimmed by 2 bases and 0 bases, with 4 bases remaining between them. The covered CDR3 bases are TGTGCCAGCAGCCAAAGCACAAACTCCGACTACACC. This gives the protein CASSQSTNSDYT. The complete CDR3 protein is CASSQSTNSDYTF.

With regard to this clone: All gene names here are mouse names. The read terminates 1 residue ahead of where the CDR3 ends, so the germline J gene completes it. The genes are TRBV5 and TRBJ1-2; perhaps TRBD1 as D (6 bases). The germline CDR1 and CDR2 sequences are LGHNA and YNLKQL (reference sequence). This CDR3 has 14 residues. V lost 5 bases and J lost 2, with 12 bases in between. The CDR3 is CASSNRDTNSDYTF. The CDR3 DNA, read in part, is TGTGCCAGCAGCAACCGGGACACCAACTCCGACTACACC.

As to this clone: Each gene name is a mouse one. The read terminates 1 residue ahead of where the CDR3 ends, so the germline J gene completes it. The chain has TRBV13-2 and TRBJ2-5; TRBD1 is a possible D gene (6 bases). Germline V CDR1 and CDR2: NNHNN, SYGAGS (reference sequence). The CDR3 sequence is 15 residues long. Trimming shortened V by 0 bases and J by 6 bases, and 14 bases separated the two germline ends. This CDR3 is CASGDALAGVDTQYF. CDR3 bases read: TGTGCCAGCGGTGATGCTTTGGCAGGGGTGGACACCCAGTAC.

Notes on this clone: The listed genes are named as in mouse. The read falls 1 residue short of the CDR3 end, and the missing part is taken from the germline J gene. This chain uses TRBV3 with TRBJ1-1; D uncertain. Trimming took off 4 bases at V and 1 base at J, with 4 bases between the two ends. This CDR3 comprises 12 residues. Germline lookup yields CDR1 SNHLY and CDR2 FYNGKV (reference sequence). The sequenced part of the CDR3 DNA is TGTGCCAGCAGCTCAGGGAACACAGAAGTCTTC. Translating it yields CASSSGNTEVF. The whole CDR3 protein reads CASSSGNTEVFF. Using reference TRBV3 and TRBJ1-1 for the parts outside the CDR3, the full variable domain is GPKVLQIPSHQIIDMGQMVTLNCDPVSNHLYFYWYKQILGQQMEFLVNFYNGKVMEKSKLFKDQFSVERPDGSYFTLKIQPTALEDSAVYFCASSSGNTEVFFGKGTRLTVV.

This clone was detected only a few times. Gene names refer to mouse genes. The missing CDR3 end, 1 residue past where the read stops, is filled in from the germline J gene. The chain recombines TRBV12-2 with TRBJ2-7; the D is unclear. The CDR3 has 13 residues. Trimming removed 0 bases at V and 0 bases at J, with 5 bases between. Germline lookup yields CDR1 SGHLS and CDR2 HYDKME. The CDR3 bases that were read are TGTGCCAGCTCTCTCCCAAGCTCCTATGAACAGTAC. It is translated as CASSLPSSYEQY. The complete CDR3 protein is CASSLPSSYEQYF.

Points on this clone: Genes and germline are mouse. Coverage ceases 1 residue before the CDR3 finishes, and the germline J gene fills in the end. This rearrangement joins TRBV19 to TRBJ2-5; D possibly corresponds to TRBD1 (6 bases). Germline V lookup: CDR1 FNHDT, CDR2 SITEND (reference sequence). Trimming took off 3 bases at V and 6 bases at J, with 11 bases between the two ends. The CDR3 runs to 13 residues. CDR3 region: CASSNRAVDTQYF. CDR3 bases read: TGTGCCAGCAGTAACAGGGCGGTGGACACCCAGTAC. The variable domain in full, completed from reference TRBV19 and TRBJ2-5, reads GGIITQTPKFLIGQEGQKLTLKCQQNFNHDTMYWYRQDSGKGLRLIYYSITENDLQKGDLSEGYDASREKKSSFSLTVTSAQKNEMAVFLCASSNRAVDTQYFGPGTRLLVL.

A remark on this clone: Genes and germline are mouse. Read data end 1 residue before the CDR3 end; the end is taken from the germline J gene. The sample carries other DNA sequences with the same CDR3. V gene TRBV19 combines with J gene TRBJ1-1; D uncertain. Germline V gene data show CDR1 as FNHDT and CDR2 as SITEND (reference sequence). CDR3 size: 11 residues. Deletions cut 5 bases from V and 0 bases from J, with 2 bases between. Incomplete CDR3 DNA: TGTGCCAGCAGCGCAAACACAGAAGTCTTC. Translated, it gives CASSANTEVF. The full CDR3 sequence reads CASSANTEVFF.

In the case of this clone: Genes and germline are mouse. The CDR3 end is not reached by the read, which stops 1 residue before it; the germline J gene fills it in. The V and J genes are TRBV12-1 and TRBJ1-2; weak D call: TRBD1 (6 bases). CDR3 size: 13 residues. V gave up 4 bases and J gave up 1 base, with 9 bases separating them. Germline V gene data show CDR1 as SGHSN and CDR2 as HYEKVE. CDR3 sequence reads: CASSEGVNSDYTF. Incomplete CDR3 DNA: TGTGCCAGCTCCGAGGGGGTAAACTCCGACTACACC.

With respect to this clone: Each gene name is a mouse one. The read terminates 1 residue before the CDR3 end, so the remaining end is supplied by the germline J gene. The rearrangement joins TRBV29 to TRBJ2-4; possibly TRBD1 for D (6 bases). V was shortened by 5 bases and J by 5 bases, with 11 bases between the two germline ends. This CDR3 has 13 amino acids. The germline gives CDR1 MSHET, CDR2 SYDVDS. The CDR3 protein is CASSPRDINTLYF. The sequenced CDR3 bases are TGTGCTAGCAGTCCCCGGGACATAAACACCTTGTAC.

With regard to this clone: Here the gene names and germline are mouse. The read halts 1 residue ahead of the CDR3 end, with the missing end drawn from the germline J gene. J is TRBJ2-5 and V is TRBV3; 9 bases line up with TRBD1. V gave up 5 bases and J gave up 6 bases; unmatched junction bases: 6. Germline-derived CDR1 and CDR2 are SNHLY and FYNGKV (reference sequence). There are 14 residues in the CDR3. The CDR3 bases that were read are TGTGCCAGCAGCCAATCGACAGGGGGGGACACCCAGTAC. Its protein is CASSQSTGGDTQY. The CDR3 in full is CASSQSTGGDTQYF.

About this clone: Genes here carry mouse names. The CDR3 is cut off 1 residue early in the read; its end comes from the germline J gene. The chain links TRBV13-2 to TRBJ2-1; D not certain. The CDR3 runs 11 residues. Germline V gene sequence: CDR1 NNHNN, CDR2 SYGAGS (reference sequence). Trimming cost V 4 bases and J 5 bases, with 4 bases left between them. The CDR3 here is CASGPDAEQFF. CDR3 DNA (partial): TGTGCCAGCGGTCCCGATGCTGAGCAGTTC.

Note on this clone: Gene names follow the mouse nomenclature. CDR3: CASGDGLGENTLYF. The covered CDR3 bases are TGTGCCAGCGGTGATGGACTGGGGGAAAACACCTTGTAC. The gene calls are TRBV13-2 and TRBJ2-4; TRBD2 aligns across 9 bases. The read ends 1 residue shy of where the CDR3 ends; the end is completed using the germline J gene. The V gene end was trimmed by 0 bases and the J gene end by 4 bases; junction bases not matched to a gene: 0. Germline V gene lookup returns CDR1 NNHNN and CDR2 SYGAGS (reference sequence). CDR3 length: 14 residues.

Regarding this clone: Gene names are the mouse ones. The read falls 1 residue short of the CDR3 end, and the missing part is taken from the germline J gene. The V gene is TRBV3, the J gene TRBJ1-2, with 8 bases matching TRBD1. The CDR3 sequence is 14 residues long. Trimming cost V 4 bases and J 0 bases; bases outside gene matches: 1. Germline loops: CDR1 SNHLY, CDR2 FYNGKV (reference sequence). The CDR3 protein is CASSSGQANSDYTF. The CDR3 bases that were read are TGTGCCAGCAGCTCGGGACAGGCAAACTCCGACTACACC.

Notes on this clone: The gene names given are mouse names. The sequence runs out 1 residue before the end of the CDR3; the remainder is reconstructed from the germline J gene. This rearrangement joins TRBV4 to TRBJ2-2, with D perhaps matching TRBD1 or TRBD2 (5 bases each). Trimming removed 3 bases from V and 0 bases from J, with 8 bases in between. CDR3 size: 15 residues. The germline V gene encodes CDR1 LGHDT and CDR2 YNNKQL (reference sequence). CDR3 in amino acids: CASSYGAANTGQLYF. The sequenced part of the CDR3 DNA is TGTGCCAGCAGCTACGGGGCCGCAAACACCGGGCAGCTCTAC.

This clone occurred a few times. Each gene name is a mouse one. The read ends 1 residue before the CDR3 terminus; that terminus is restored from the germline J gene. The same CDR3 can be traced to other DNA sequences in this sample. This chain links TRBV3 with TRBJ1-5; 8 bases fit TRBD1. The V and J ends lost 3 bases and 2 bases, in that order; junction bases with no gene match: 0. The CDR3 loop spans 14 amino acids. Germline V gene data show CDR1 as SNHLY and CDR2 as FYNGKV (reference sequence). Partial CDR3 DNA: TGTGCCAGCAGCTTGGACAGGGACAACCAGGCTCCGCTT. Translating gives CASSLDRDNQAPL. In full, the CDR3 reads CASSLDRDNQAPLF.

To note about this clone: The gene symbols are mouse symbols. The sequence runs out 1 residue before the end of the CDR3; the remainder is reconstructed from the germline J gene. The rearrangement joins TRBV13-2 to TRBJ2-4; 8 nucleotides agree with TRBD2. Unmatched junction bases numbered 5, after V lost 2 bases and J lost 0 bases. The CDR3 extends over 16 amino acids. The germline V gene has CDR1 NNHNN and CDR2 SYGAGS (reference sequence). CDR3 DNA (partial): TGTGCCAGCGGTGACGACTGGGGCTCTAGTCAAAACACCTTGTAC. Protein: CASGDDWGSSQNTLY. The CDR3 as a whole reads CASGDDWGSSQNTLYF.

To note about this clone: Gene names denote mouse genes. The CDR3 goes on 1 residue after the read ends, and that part is filled in from the germline J gene. The V and J genes are TRBV13-3 and TRBJ1-4; 10 bases line up with TRBD1. CDR1 and CDR2 from the germline V gene are NNHDY and SYVADS. The CDR3 is made up of 15 amino acids. Germline trimming cut 7 bases from V and 7 bases from J; bases unmatched to any gene: 10. The CDR3 spells CASGGGTGEGERLFF. Partial CDR3 DNA: TGTGCCAGCGGAGGAGGGACAGGGGAGGGCGAAAGATTATTT.

Points on this clone: All gene names here are mouse names. The read finishes 1 residue shy of the CDR3 end, and the germline J gene is used to complete it. This chain joins TRBV19 and TRBJ2-7; TRBD1 is a possible D gene (6 bases). This CDR3 has 16 residues. V was pared by 5 bases and J by 0 bases, with 18 bases between. Germline V gene lookup returns CDR1 FNHDT and CDR2 SITEND (reference sequence). The sequenced CDR3 bases are TGTGCCAGCAGCCCTCCCCCGGGACAAAGCTCCTATGAACAGTAC. The encoded protein is CASSPPPGQSSYEQY. The whole CDR3 reads CASSPPPGQSSYEQYF.

As concerns this clone: Gene names and germline refer to mouse. The read halts 1 residue ahead of the CDR3 end, with the missing end drawn from the germline J gene. The V and J genes are TRBV15 and TRBJ2-3, with 12 bases identical to TRBD2. Germline CDR1 is SGHND and CDR2 is FRSKSL. V shed 5 bases and J 0 bases; nucleotides not matched to a gene: 3. The length of the CDR3 is 16 residues. CDR3 bases read: TGTGCCAGCAGTGGACTGGGGGGGACTAGTGCAGAAACGCTGTAT. Protein: CASSGLGGTSAETLY. The CDR3 in full is CASSGLGGTSAETLYF.

This clone appeared a few times. Gene names are mouse gene names. The read terminates 1 residue before the CDR3 end, so the remaining end is supplied by the germline J gene. The chain recombines TRBV29 with TRBJ2-7, with 11 bases fitting TRBD1. V shed 2 bases and J 8 bases; nucleotides not matched to a gene: 8. The CDR3 loop spans 15 amino acids. The germline CDR1 and CDR2 sequences are MSHET and SYDVDS. The CDR3 loop is CASSLTGTGGYQQYF. The CDR3 DNA, read in part, is TGTGCTAGCAGTTTAACCGGGACAGGGGGTTATCAACAGTAC.

As regards this clone: Gene names and germline refer to mouse. The CDR3 goes on 1 residue after the read ends, and that part is filled in from the germline J gene. V usage is TRBV1 and J usage is TRBJ2-1, with D maybe TRBD2 (6 bases). V was clipped by 3 bases and J by 2 bases, with 8 bases between them. This CDR3 has 14 residues. CDR1 and CDR2 from the germline V gene are NSQYPW and LRSPGD (reference sequence). Partial CDR3 DNA: TGCACCTGCAGTGCGGGACTTTACTATGCTGAGCAGTTC. This sequence encodes CTCSAGLYYAEQF. The CDR3 in full is CTCSAGLYYAEQFF.

This clone was seen more than once but under ten times. Any gene name here is a mouse gene name. The read stops 1 residue short of the end of the CDR3; the missing end is completed from the germline J gene. The rearrangement links TRBV1 to TRBJ1-2; D gene uncertain. This CDR3 has 15 residues. Germline V CDR1 and CDR2: NSQYPW, LRSPGD (reference sequence). The V and J ends lost 3 bases and 0 bases respectively, with 11 bases between them. The CDR3 loop is CTCSARRPTNSDYTF. CDR3 bases read: TGCACCTGCAGTGCTCGCAGGCCAACAAACTCCGACTACACC.

On this clone: Genes and germline come from the mouse. The read ends 1 residue early relative to the CDR3; the germline J gene fills the gap. V is TRBV3 and J is TRBJ2-7, with 12 positions matching TRBD2. There are 14 residues in the CDR3. The V gene end was trimmed by 3 bases and the J gene end by 6 bases; junction bases not matched to a gene: 3. Germline CDR1 SNHLY, CDR2 FYNGKV (reference sequence). The CDR3 bases that were read are TGTGCCAGCAGCTTGACTGGGGGGGCGCTTGAACAGTAC. It translates to CASSLTGGALEQY. In full, the CDR3 is CASSLTGGALEQYF.

Note on this clone: Genes and germline come from the mouse. The missing CDR3 end, 1 residue past where the read stops, is filled in from the germline J gene. The chain combines TRBV19 with TRBJ1-5; no reliable D call. V was trimmed by 1 base and J by 0 bases, leaving 5 bases between them. The germline V gene encodes CDR1 FNHDT and CDR2 SITEND (reference sequence). This CDR3 region has 14 residues. CDR3 sequence reads: CASSIQINNQAPLF. CDR3 DNA (partial): TGTGCCAGCAGTATACAGATTAACAACCAGGCTCCGCTT.

Note on this clone: Gene and germline names: mouse. Sequencing ends 1 residue short of the CDR3 end; the germline J gene provides the rest. The rearrangement uses TRBV13-1 and TRBJ2-4; D is possibly TRBD2 (7 bases). V lost 5 bases and J 0 bases, leaving 10 bases between the germline ends. CDR1 is NSHNY and CDR2 is SYGAGN in the germline V gene. CDR3 length equals 14 residues. The CDR3 spells CASSLGASQNTLYF. Incomplete CDR3 DNA: TGTGCCAGCAGCCTGGGGGCTAGTCAAAACACCTTGTAC.